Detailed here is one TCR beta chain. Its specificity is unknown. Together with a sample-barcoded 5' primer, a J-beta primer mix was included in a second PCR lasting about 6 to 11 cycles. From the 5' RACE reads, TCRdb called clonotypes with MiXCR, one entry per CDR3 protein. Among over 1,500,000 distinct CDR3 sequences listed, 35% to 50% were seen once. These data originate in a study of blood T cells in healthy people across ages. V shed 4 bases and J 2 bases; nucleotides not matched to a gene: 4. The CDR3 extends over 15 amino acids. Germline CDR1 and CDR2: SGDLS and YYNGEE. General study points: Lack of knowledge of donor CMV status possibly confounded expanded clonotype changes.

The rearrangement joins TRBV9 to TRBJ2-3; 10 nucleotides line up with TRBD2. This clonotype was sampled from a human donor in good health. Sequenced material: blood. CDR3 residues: CASSMLAGVTDTQYF. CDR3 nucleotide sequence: TGTGCCAGCAGCATGCTAGCGGGGGTCACAGATACGCAGTATTTT. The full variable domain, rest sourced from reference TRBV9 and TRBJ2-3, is DSGVTQTPKHLITATGQRVTLRCSPRSGDLSVYWYQQSLDQGLQFLIQYYNGEERAKGNILERFSAQQFPDLHSELNLSSLELGDSALYFCASSMLAGVTDTQYFGPGTRLTVL.